This T cell receptor (beta chain) was recorded in a study of cytomegalovirus exposure and HLA in healthy donors. The CDR3 contains 14 residues. Between the trimmed V and J ends, which lost 5 bases and 2 bases, there was a span of 13 bases. Germline V gene lookup returns CDR1 GTSNPN and CDR2 SVGIG (reference sequence). Amplification used 60 Vbeta primers and 13 Jbeta primers. Profiling relied on immunoSEQ multiplex PCR, and the TCRdb table lists in-frame clones only, not all of them. The table for this sample gives approximately 150,000 clones. The sequence derives from a male donor in good health and CMV-seronegative. The sequenced material came from PBMCs. The chain is built from TRBV30 and TRBJ1-5; D gene ambiguous. CDR3 coding DNA: TGTGCCTGGGACGGAGGATCGGGCAATCAGCCCCAGCATTTT. It specifies CAWDGGSGNQPQHF.